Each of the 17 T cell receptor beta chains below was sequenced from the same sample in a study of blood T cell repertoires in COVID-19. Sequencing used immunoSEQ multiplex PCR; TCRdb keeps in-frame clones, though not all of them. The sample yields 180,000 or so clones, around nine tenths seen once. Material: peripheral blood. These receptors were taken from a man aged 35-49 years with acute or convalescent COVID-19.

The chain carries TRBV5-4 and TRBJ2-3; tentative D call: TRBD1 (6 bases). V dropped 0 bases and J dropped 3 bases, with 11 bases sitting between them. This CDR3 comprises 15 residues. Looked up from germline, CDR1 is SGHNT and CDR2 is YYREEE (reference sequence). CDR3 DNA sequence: TGTGCCAGCAGCTTGGCCAGGGGTAAAACAGATACGCAGTATTTT. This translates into CASSLARGKTDTQYF.

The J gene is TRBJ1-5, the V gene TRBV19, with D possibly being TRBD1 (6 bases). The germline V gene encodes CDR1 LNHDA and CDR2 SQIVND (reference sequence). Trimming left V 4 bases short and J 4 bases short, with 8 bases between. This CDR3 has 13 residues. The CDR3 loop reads CASSTDRNQPQHF. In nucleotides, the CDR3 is TGTGCCAGTAGTACCGACAGGAATCAGCCCCAGCATTTT.

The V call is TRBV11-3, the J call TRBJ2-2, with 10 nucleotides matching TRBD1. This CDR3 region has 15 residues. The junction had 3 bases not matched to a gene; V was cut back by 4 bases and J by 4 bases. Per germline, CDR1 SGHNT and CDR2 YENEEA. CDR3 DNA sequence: TGTGCCAGCAGCTCCCGGGACAGGGGCACCGGGGAGCTGTTTTTT. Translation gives CASSSRDRGTGELFF.

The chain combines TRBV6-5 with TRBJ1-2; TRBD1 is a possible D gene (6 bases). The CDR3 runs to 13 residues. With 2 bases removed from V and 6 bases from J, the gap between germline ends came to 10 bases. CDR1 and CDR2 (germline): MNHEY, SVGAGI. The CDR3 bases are TGTGCCAGCAGTTACCGGGGGGGCGATGGCTACACCTTC. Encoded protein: CASSYRGGDGYTF.

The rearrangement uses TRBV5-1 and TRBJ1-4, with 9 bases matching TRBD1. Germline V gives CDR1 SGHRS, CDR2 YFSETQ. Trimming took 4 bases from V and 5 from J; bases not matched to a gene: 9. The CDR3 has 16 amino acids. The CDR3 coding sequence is TGCGCCAGCAGCGAAGGCCTCGGGACAGGGAATGAAAAACTGTTTTTT. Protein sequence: CASSEGLGTGNEKLFF.

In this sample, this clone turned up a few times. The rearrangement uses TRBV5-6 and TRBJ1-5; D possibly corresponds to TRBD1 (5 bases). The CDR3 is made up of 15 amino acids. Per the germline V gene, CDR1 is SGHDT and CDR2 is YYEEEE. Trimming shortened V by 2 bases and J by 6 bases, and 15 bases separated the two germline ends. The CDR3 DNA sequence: TGTGCCAGCAGCTTCGGGACTCCGGCGGGTCAGCCCCAGCATTTT. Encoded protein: CASSFGTPAGQPQHF.

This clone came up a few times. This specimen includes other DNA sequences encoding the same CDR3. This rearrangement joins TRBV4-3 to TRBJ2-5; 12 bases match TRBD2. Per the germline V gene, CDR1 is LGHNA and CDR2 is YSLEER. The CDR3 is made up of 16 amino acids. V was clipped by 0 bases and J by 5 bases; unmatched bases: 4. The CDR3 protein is CASSQDPSGGAETQYF. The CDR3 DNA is TGCGCCAGCAGCCAAGATCCTAGCGGGGGGGCCGAGACCCAGTACTTC.

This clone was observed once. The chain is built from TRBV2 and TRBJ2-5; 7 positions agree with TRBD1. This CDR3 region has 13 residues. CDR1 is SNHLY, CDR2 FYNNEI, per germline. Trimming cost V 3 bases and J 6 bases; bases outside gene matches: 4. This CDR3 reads CASSDVQGKTQYF. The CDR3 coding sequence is TGTGCCAGCAGTGATGTACAGGGGAAGACCCAGTACTTC.

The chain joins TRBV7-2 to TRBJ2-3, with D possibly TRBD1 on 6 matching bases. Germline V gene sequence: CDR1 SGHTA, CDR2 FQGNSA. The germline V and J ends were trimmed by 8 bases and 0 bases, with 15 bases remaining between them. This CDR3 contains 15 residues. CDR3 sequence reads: CASYGTLASTDTQYF. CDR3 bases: TGTGCCAGCTATGGGACACTCGCTAGCACAGATACGCAGTATTTT.

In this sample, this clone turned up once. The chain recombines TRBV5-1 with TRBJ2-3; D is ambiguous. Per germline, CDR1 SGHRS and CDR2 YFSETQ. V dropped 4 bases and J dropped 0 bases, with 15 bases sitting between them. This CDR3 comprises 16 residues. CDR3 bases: TGCGCCAGCAGCCTCTCTGCGGTTCTTAGCACAGATACGCAGTATTTT. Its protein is CASSLSAVLSTDTQYF.

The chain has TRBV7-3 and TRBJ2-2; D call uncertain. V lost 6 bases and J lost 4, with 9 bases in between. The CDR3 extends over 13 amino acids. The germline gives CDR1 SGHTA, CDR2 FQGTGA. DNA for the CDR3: TGTGCCAGCAGTCAGGTCGGCACCGGGGAGCTGTTTTTT. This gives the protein CASSQVGTGELFF.

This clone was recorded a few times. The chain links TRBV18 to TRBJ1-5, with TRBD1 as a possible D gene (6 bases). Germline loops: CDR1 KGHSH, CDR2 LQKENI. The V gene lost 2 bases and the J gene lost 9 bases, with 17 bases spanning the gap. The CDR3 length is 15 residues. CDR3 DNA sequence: TGTGCCAGCTCACCAACGACAGGCCAGATTATGCCCCAGCATTTT. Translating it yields CASSPTTGQIMPQHF.

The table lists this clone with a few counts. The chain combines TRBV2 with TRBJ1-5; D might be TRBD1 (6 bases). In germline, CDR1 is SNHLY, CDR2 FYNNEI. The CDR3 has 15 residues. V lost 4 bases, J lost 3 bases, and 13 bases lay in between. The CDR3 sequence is CASSGSAGVNQPQHF. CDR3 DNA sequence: TGTGCCAGCAGTGGTTCCGCAGGGGTCAATCAGCCCCAGCATTTT.

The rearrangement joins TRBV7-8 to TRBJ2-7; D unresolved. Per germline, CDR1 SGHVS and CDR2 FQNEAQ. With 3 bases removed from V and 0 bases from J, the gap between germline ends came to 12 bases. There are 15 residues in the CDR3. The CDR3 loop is CASSFAESPSYEQYF. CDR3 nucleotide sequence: TGTGCCAGCAGCTTCGCGGAAAGCCCCTCCTACGAGCAGTACTTC.

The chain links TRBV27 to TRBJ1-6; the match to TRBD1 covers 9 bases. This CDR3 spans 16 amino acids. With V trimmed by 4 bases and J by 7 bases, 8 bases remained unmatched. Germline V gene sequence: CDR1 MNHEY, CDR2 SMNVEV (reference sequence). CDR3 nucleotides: TGTGCCAGCAGTTCCATAGCCGGGACAGGGAATTCACCCCTCCACTTT. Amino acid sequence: CASSSIAGTGNSPLHF.

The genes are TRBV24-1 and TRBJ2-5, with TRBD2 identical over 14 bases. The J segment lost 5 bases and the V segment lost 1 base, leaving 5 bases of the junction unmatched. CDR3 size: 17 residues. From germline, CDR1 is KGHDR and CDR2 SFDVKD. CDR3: CATSDFGLAGGFETQYF. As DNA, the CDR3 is TGTGCCACCAGTGATTTTGGACTAGCGGGGGGTTTCGAGACCCAGTACTTC.

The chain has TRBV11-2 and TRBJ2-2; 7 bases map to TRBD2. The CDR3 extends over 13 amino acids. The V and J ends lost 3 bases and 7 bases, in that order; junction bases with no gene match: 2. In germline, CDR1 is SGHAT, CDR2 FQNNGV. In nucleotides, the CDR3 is TGTGCCAGCAGCTTGGGAGGGGACGGGGAGCTGTTTTTT. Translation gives CASSLGGDGELFF. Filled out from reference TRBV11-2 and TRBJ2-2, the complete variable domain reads EAGVAQSPRYKIIEKRQSVAFWCNPISGHATLYWYQQILGQGPKLLIQFQNNGVVDDSQLPKDRFSAERLKGVDSTLKIQPAKLEDSAVYLCASSLGGDGELFFGEGSRLTVL.